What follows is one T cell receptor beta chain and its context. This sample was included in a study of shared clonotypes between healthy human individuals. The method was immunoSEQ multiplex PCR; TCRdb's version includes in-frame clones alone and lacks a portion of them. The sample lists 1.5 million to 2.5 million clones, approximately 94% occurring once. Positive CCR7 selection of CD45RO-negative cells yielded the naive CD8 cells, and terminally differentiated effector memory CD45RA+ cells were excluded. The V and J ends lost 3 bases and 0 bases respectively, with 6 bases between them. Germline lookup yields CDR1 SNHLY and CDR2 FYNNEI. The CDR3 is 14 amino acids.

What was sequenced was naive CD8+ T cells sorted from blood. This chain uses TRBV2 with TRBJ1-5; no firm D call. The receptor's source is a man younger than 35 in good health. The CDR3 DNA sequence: TGTGCCAGCAGTGAGGGTCATAGCAATCAGCCCCAGCATTTT. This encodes CASSEGHSNQPQHF.